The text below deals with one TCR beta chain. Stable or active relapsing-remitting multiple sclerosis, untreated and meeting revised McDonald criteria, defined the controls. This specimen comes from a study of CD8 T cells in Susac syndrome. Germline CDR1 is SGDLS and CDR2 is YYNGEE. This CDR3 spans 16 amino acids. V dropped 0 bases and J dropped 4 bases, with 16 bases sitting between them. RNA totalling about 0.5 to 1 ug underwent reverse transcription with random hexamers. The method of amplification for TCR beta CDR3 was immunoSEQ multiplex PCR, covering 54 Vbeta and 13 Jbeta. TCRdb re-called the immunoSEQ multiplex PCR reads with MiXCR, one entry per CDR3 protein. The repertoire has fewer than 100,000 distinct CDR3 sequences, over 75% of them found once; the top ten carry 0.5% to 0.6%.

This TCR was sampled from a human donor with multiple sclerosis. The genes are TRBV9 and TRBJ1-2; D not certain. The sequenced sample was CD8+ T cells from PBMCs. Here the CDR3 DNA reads TGTGCCAGCAGCGTAGCTCCCTCCGCAAGTTCCTATGGCTACACCTTC. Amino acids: CASSVAPSASSYGYTF.